These 21 T cell receptor beta chains share one sample of origin, sequenced in a study of OX40 agonist ivuxolimab in advanced cancers. TCRdb's copy holds only in-frame clones and misses some; the assay was immunoSEQ multiplex PCR. The profile shows 65,000 to 70,000 clones, approximately 90% of them singletons. The sequencing used CD4+ or CD8+ T cells sorted from blood, collected in a trial of the OX40 agonist ivuxolimab. The receptors stem from an adult with an advanced solid tumor such as melanoma, head and neck, liver or kidney cancer.

V gene TRBV7-9 combines with J gene TRBJ2-4, with D perhaps matching TRBD1 (5 bases). The CDR3 covers 19 residues. Germline CDR1 is SEHNR and CDR2 is FQNEAQ (reference sequence). The V end lost 3 bases, the J end lost 3 bases, and 24 bases lay between the germline ends. Here the CDR3 reads CASSFGLIRGELGKNIQYF. CDR3 nucleotides: TGTGCCAGCAGCTTCGGGTTGATAAGGGGCGAACTTGGCAAAAACATTCAGTACTTC.

The V and J genes are TRBV5-8 and TRBJ2-7; D uncertain. This CDR3 has 13 residues. The V end was cut by 6 bases, the J end by 6 bases, with 16 bases between. Germline values: CDR1 SGHTS, CDR2 YDEGEE. The CDR3 coding sequence is TGTGCCAGCAAGACGCCAATTCCGGGCGAGCAGTACTTC. This codes for CASKTPIPGEQYF.

This chain links TRBV28 with TRBJ2-3; 7 bases map to TRBD2. Germline values: CDR1 MDHEN, CDR2 SYDVKM. The CDR3 sequence is 14 residues long. V lost 6 bases to trimming and J lost 2 bases; unmatched junction nucleotides: 5. CDR3: CASRQRGFTDTQYF. CDR3 in DNA: TGTGCCAGCAGACAGCGGGGATTCACAGATACGCAGTATTTT.

In DNA, the CDR3 is TGCGCCAGCAGCCAACCCCCCCCCGGGAGTTCCTACAATGAGCAGTTCTTC. The encoded protein is CASSQPPPGSSYNEQFF. J is TRBJ2-1 and V is TRBV4-1; tentatively, D is TRBD2 (6 bases). This CDR3 is built from 17 residues. Trimming removed 2 bases at V and 1 base at J, with 15 bases between. The germline gives CDR1 MGHRA, CDR2 YSYEKL.

The chain combines TRBV5-4 with TRBJ2-7; D is uncertain. The length of the CDR3 is 14 residues. The germline CDR1 and CDR2 sequences are SGHNT and YYREEE (reference sequence). Trimming removed 5 bases from V and 5 bases from J, with 17 bases in between. The CDR3 reads CASRKKPRVHEQYF. CDR3 nucleotide sequence: TGTGCCAGCAGAAAAAAACCCCGGGTCCACGAGCAGTACTTC.

This chain uses TRBV29-1 with TRBJ2-5; TRBD2 is a possible D gene (5 bases). Germline V gene sequence: CDR1 SQVTM, CDR2 ANQGSEA. Trimming cost V 5 bases and J 5 bases, with 12 bases left between them. The CDR3 loop spans 12 amino acids. The CDR3 nucleotides are TGCAGCGTTCTGGGAGTTGAGGAGACCCAGTACTTC. Translation: CSVLGVEETQYF.

V usage is TRBV5-4 and J usage is TRBJ2-1, with 13 nucleotides matching TRBD2. Germline CDR1 SGHNT, CDR2 YYREEE (reference sequence). This CDR3 comprises 16 residues. V lost 0 bases and J lost 7; bases outside the gene matches: 4. The DNA for the CDR3 is TGTGCCAGCAGCTTGGGGACTAGCGGGAGAAATAATGAGCAGTTCTTC. Translating gives CASSLGTSGRNNEQFF. The full variable domain, rest sourced from reference TRBV5-4 and TRBJ2-1, is ETGVTQSPTHLIKTRGQQVTLRCSSQSGHNTVSWYQQALGQGPQFIFQYYREEENGRGNFPPRFSGLQFPNYSSELNVNALELDDSALYLCASSLGTSGRNNEQFFGPGTRLTVL.

This chain connects TRBV7-3 to TRBJ2-1; 8 nucleotides align to TRBD1. V was pared by 4 bases and J by 8 bases, with 10 bases of the junction left unmatched. The CDR3 has 15 amino acids. In germline, CDR1 is SGHTA, CDR2 FQGTGA. Written as DNA, the CDR3 is TGTGCCAGCAGCTCGGGACAGGCAAAACTCCATGAGCAGTTCTTC. Its protein product is CASSSGQAKLHEQFF.

CDR3 region: CASSYDRADTEAFF. CDR3 coding DNA: TGTGCCAGCAGCTATGACAGGGCGGACACTGAAGCTTTCTTT. V usage is TRBV5-6 and J usage is TRBJ1-1; TRBD1 agrees at 7 bases. The J segment lost 3 bases and the V segment lost 3 bases, leaving 5 bases of the junction unmatched. The CDR3 extends over 14 amino acids. The germline CDR1 and CDR2 sequences are SGHDT and YYEEEE.

The chain employs TRBV5-1 and TRBJ2-7, with 14 positions matching TRBD2. CDR3 length: 17 amino acids. CDR1 SGHRS and CDR2 YFSETQ come from the germline V gene. The V gene end was trimmed by 1 base and the J gene end by 4 bases; junction bases not matched to a gene: 7. In DNA, the CDR3 is TGCGCCAGCAGCTTGTTACACGGGACTAGCGGGAGTTACGAGCAGTACTTC. Protein sequence: CASSLLHGTSGSYEQYF.

The chain couples TRBV2 to TRBJ1-2; no firm D call. CDR1 SNHLY and CDR2 FYNNEI come from the germline V gene. V lost 7 bases and J lost 2, with 14 bases in between. The CDR3 is 14 amino acids. The CDR3 DNA reads as TGTGCCAGCACCCTAGTCGGAGGGAACTATGGCTACACCTTC. It encodes CASTLVGGNYGYTF.

This clone was seen only once. The rearrangement links TRBV5-1 to TRBJ2-3; 8 nucleotides line up with TRBD2. Germline V gene sequence: CDR1 SGHRS, CDR2 YFSETQ. The CDR3 contains 15 residues. Unmatched junction bases numbered 4, after V lost 2 bases and J lost 2 bases. CDR3: CASSFSGAATDTQYF. Here the CDR3 DNA reads TGCGCCAGCAGCTTTAGCGGGGCCGCCACAGATACGCAGTATTTT.

The chain couples TRBV5-1 to TRBJ1-2; D possibly corresponds to TRBD1 (6 bases). V dropped 0 bases and J dropped 1 base, with 13 bases sitting between them. Germline CDR1 reads SGHRS; CDR2 reads YFSETQ. The CDR3 loop spans 16 amino acids. This CDR3 is CASSLEGGSSNYGYTF. In DNA form, the CDR3 reads TGCGCCAGCAGCTTGGAAGGGGGTAGTAGTAACTATGGCTACACCTTC.

V usage is TRBV5-4 and J usage is TRBJ2-1; no definite D call. In germline, CDR1 is SGHNT, CDR2 YYREEE (reference sequence). The CDR3 contains 13 residues. Trimming took 7 bases from V and 7 from J, leaving 15 bases between them. This CDR3 reads CASPSRTSNEQFF. The CDR3 nucleotides are TGTGCCAGCCCCAGTCGGACCTCGAATGAGCAGTTCTTC. The full variable domain, with the rest looked up from reference TRBV5-4 and TRBJ2-1, is ETGVTQSPTHLIKTRGQQVTLRCSSQSGHNTVSWYQQALGQGPQFIFQYYREEENGRGNFPPRFSGLQFPNYSSELNVNALELDDSALYLCASPSRTSNEQFFGPGTRLTVL.

This clone was seen just once. The chain links TRBV5-1 to TRBJ1-2; D is perhaps TRBD1 (5 bases). Germline-derived CDR1 and CDR2 are SGHRS and YFSETQ. This CDR3 is built from 13 residues. The V and J ends lost 3 bases and 1 base respectively, with 7 bases between them. The CDR3 is CASSSTGNYGYTF. The CDR3 coding sequence is TGCGCCAGCAGCTCCACAGGTAACTATGGCTACACCTTC.

The gene calls are TRBV5-1 and TRBJ1-4; 7 bases are a match to TRBD1. The CDR3 totals 17 residues. Trimming cost V 4 bases and J 7 bases; bases outside gene matches: 16. The germline gives CDR1 SGHRS, CDR2 YFSETQ. DNA of the CDR3: TGCGCCAGCAGCCCGCGACAAGGTACAGGGGACTTTGAAAAACTGTTTTTT. Translation gives CASSPRQGTGDFEKLFF.

As for this clone: This specimen includes other DNA sequences encoding the same CDR3. Written as DNA, the CDR3 is TGTGCCAGCTCCCCTAGCACAGATACGCAGTATTTT. Translated, it gives CASSPSTDTQYF. This sequence joins TRBV18 and TRBJ2-3; D ambiguous. Trimming left V 6 bases short and J 0 bases short, with 4 bases between. The CDR3 totals 12 residues. The germline V gene encodes CDR1 KGHSH and CDR2 LQKENI. Drawing the rest from reference TRBV18 and TRBJ2-3, the complete variable domain is NAGVMQNPRHLVRRRGQEARLRCSPMKGHSHVYWYRQLPEEGLKFMVYLQKENIIDESGMPKERFSAEFPKEGPSILRIQQVVRGDSAAYFCASSPSTDTQYFGPGTRLTVL.

The chain recombines TRBV5-1 with TRBJ1-6, with D possibly being TRBD1 (5 bases). CDR3 size: 14 residues. CDR1 is SGHRS, CDR2 YFSETQ, per germline. V was clipped by 0 bases and J by 9 bases, with 10 bases between them. For the CDR3, the DNA is TGCGCCAGCAGCTTGGCCGGGGCGGCTTCACCCCTCCACTTT. It encodes CASSLAGAASPLHF.

J is TRBJ2-1 and V is TRBV11-2; TRBD1 matches 11 bases. The germline V gene has CDR1 SGHAT and CDR2 FQNNGV. The trim removed 4 bases at V and 4 bases at J, leaving 3 bases unmatched. The CDR3 consists of 15 residues. The CDR3 here is CASSSGTGGYNEQFF. The CDR3 nucleotides are TGTGCCAGCAGCTCGGGGACAGGGGGATACAATGAGCAGTTCTTC.

CDR3 loop: CASSPVAGTYNEQFF. The CDR3 DNA reads as TGTGCCAGCTCACCGGTAGCGGGGACCTACAATGAGCAGTTCTTC. The V call is TRBV18, the J call TRBJ2-1, with 8 bases that match TRBD2. The CDR3 totals 15 residues. Losses at the gene ends were 3 bases for V and 2 bases for J; bases not matched to a gene: 3. Germline V CDR1 and CDR2: KGHSH, LQKENI.

This rearrangement joins TRBV9 to TRBJ2-3; D unresolved. The CDR3 covers 14 residues. Germline CDR1 and CDR2: SGDLS and YYNGEE. Trimming took 0 bases from V and 3 from J, leaving 8 bases between them. CDR3 in DNA: TGTGCCAGCAGCGTAGAAGTGGCTACAGATACGCAGTATTTT. It yields the protein CASSVEVATDTQYF.